What follows are 7 T cell receptor beta chains derived from one specimen sequenced in a study of sequential checkpoint blockade in melanoma. Using immunoSEQ multiplex PCR, the repertoire was profiled, and TCRdb retains in-frame clones only, with some absent. In the table there are about 4,900 clones, around 33% of which are singletons. Treatment reported: randomized to nivolumab then ipilimumab (arm A) or the reverse (arm B). The material was tumor tissue (inferred from file names), obtained from a patient given nivolumab and ipilimumab in sequence. Receptors were obtained from a human donor with melanoma.

This chain connects TRBV28 to TRBJ2-3; 8 nucleotides line up with TRBD1. CDR1 and CDR2 (germline): MDHEN, SYDVKM. CDR3 length: 13 residues. After removal of 7 bases from V and 2 bases from J, the junction contained 2 bases not matched to a gene. The CDR3 DNA reads as TGTGCCAGCATCCAGGGGGCCACAGATACGCAGTATTTT. Translating gives CASIQGATDTQYF.

The CDR3 here is CASSDRGGDLQREQYF. For the CDR3, the DNA is TGTGCCAGCAGCGACAGGGGGGGAGACTTGCAGCGGGAGCAGTACTTC. This sequence joins TRBV28 and TRBJ2-7; 9 bases line up with TRBD1. The CDR3 length is 16 residues. J was trimmed by 7 bases and V by 6 bases; bases with no gene match: 16. CDR1 and CDR2 from the germline V gene are MDHEN and SYDVKM. Using reference TRBV28 and TRBJ2-7 for the parts outside the CDR3, the full variable domain is DVKVTQSSRYLVKRTGEKVFLECVQDMDHENMFWYRQDPGLGLRLIYFSYDVKMKEKGDIPEGYSVSREKKERFSLILESASTNQTSMYLCASSDRGGDLQREQYFGPGTRLTVT.

This clone was counted between two and nine times. CDR3 amino acids: CATRGGALEPTDTQYF. The CDR3 DNA reads TGTGCCACCAGGGGAGGGGCGCTGGAACCCACAGATACGCAGTATTTT. J is TRBJ2-3 and V is TRBV15; TRBD2 agrees at 7 bases. This CDR3 is 16 amino acids long. Per germline, CDR1 LNHNV and CDR2 YYDKDF (reference sequence). Trimming at V came to 6 bases and at J to 2 bases, leaving 11 bases not matched to a gene.

This chain links TRBV15 with TRBJ1-3; D is possibly TRBD1 (5 bases). V was shortened by 2 bases and J by 3 bases, with 11 bases between the two germline ends. Germline V gene sequence: CDR1 LNHNV, CDR2 YYDKDF (reference sequence). The CDR3 contains 15 residues. CDR3 region: CATSRQGFLGNTIYF. CDR3 DNA: TGTGCCACCAGCAGACAGGGATTCCTTGGAAACACCATATATTTT.

This clone was seen a handful of times. This chain uses TRBV23-1 with TRBJ2-5, with a weak D call TRBD2 (5 bases). TRBV23-1 is filed as an ORF, its function uncertain. The CDR3 has 14 amino acids. V was shortened by 6 bases and J by 3 bases, with 14 bases between the two germline ends. The CDR3 sequence: CASSSIREKETQYF. The CDR3 DNA reads TGCGCCAGCAGCTCCATCCGGGAAAAAGAGACCCAGTACTTC.

This chain joins TRBV23-1 and TRBJ1-2; D gene ambiguous. TRBV23-1 is recorded as an ORF, its role being uncertain. The CDR3 is made up of 14 amino acids. V was trimmed by 6 bases and J by 4 bases, leaving 15 bases between them. CDR3 loop: CASSPTCRLYGYTF. CDR3 DNA sequence: TGCGCCAGCAGCCCAACATGCCGACTCTATGGCTACACCTTC.

The chain carries TRBV19 and TRBJ2-1; 13 bases fit TRBD2. From germline, CDR1 is LNHDA and CDR2 SQIVND (reference sequence). The V gene end was trimmed by 6 bases and the J gene end by 0 bases; junction bases not matched to a gene: 17. The CDR3 runs 21 residues. The CDR3 coding sequence is TGTGCCAGTAGCTTATCCTTGGCCGGGACTAGCGGGAATCCCTCCTACAATGAGCAGTTCTTC. This codes for CASSLSLAGTSGNPSYNEQFF.